The clone carrying this TCR beta chain was counted at least ten times. Its target is unknown. These data come from a study of T cells in Graves' hyperthyroidism and ophthalmopathy. Study-wide results and caveats: A model of 13 V-J pairs discriminated ophthalmopathy from stable hyperthyroidism. Blood samples included most of the expanded thyroid clonotypes exceeding 0.001.

The CDR3 is 12 residues long. CDR1 is MDHEN and CDR2 is SYDVKM in the germline V gene. V lost 3 bases and J 6 bases, leaving 9 bases between the germline ends. Researchers amplified the TCR beta CDR3 regions from RNA transcripts. First-round RT-PCR of the TCR CDR3 relied on the HTBI primer set. TCRdb reanalysed the multiplex PCR reads using MiXCR and keeps one entry per CDR3 protein. The table has 450,000 to 600,000 distinct CDR3 sequences, 13% to 15% seen once. V gene TRBV28 combines with J gene TRBJ2-7; D is uncertain. The source material was blood. This receptor was taken from a woman in her forties with Graves' hyperthyroidism. The CDR3 nucleotides are TGTGCCAGCAGTTTGGGTGAAGGCGAGCAGTACTTC. Encoded protein: CASSLGEGEQYF.